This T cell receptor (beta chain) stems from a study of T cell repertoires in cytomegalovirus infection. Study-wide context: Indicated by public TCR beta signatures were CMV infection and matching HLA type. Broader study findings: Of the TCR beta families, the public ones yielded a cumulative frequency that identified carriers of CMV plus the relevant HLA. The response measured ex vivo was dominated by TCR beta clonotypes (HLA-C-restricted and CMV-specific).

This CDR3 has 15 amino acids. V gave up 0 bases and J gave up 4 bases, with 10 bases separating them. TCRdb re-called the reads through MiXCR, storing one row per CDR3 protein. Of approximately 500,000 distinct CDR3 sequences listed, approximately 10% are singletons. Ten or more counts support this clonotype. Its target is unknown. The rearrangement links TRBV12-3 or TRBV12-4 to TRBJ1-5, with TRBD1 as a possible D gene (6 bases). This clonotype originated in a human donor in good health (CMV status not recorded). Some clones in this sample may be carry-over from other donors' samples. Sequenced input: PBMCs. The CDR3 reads CASSLARTANQPQHF. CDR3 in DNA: TGTGCCAGCAGTTTAGCGAGGACAGCGAATCAGCCCCAGCATTTT.